The sequence of this T cell receptor (beta chain) was determined in a study of blood T cell repertoires in COVID-19. At the level of the study: Spain, Italy and the United States supplied samples that represented acute and convalescent COVID-19.

Assay: immunoSEQ multiplex PCR; the TCRdb copy retains only in-frame clones and omits some. The sample has roughly 140,000 clones, 65% to 90% seen once; the top ten hold about 3.5%. This CDR3 has 15 amino acids. Trimming pared 5 bases from V and 4 bases from J, leaving 17 bases between. Germline loops: CDR1 SGHTA, CDR2 FQGNSA. The chain carries TRBV7-2 and TRBJ1-2; the D gene is possibly TRBD1 (6 bases). Sequenced sample: peripheral blood. The TCR was taken from a man aged 65-85 years with acute or convalescent COVID-19. Written as DNA, the CDR3 is TGTGCCAGCAGCCGCATTCGGACAGAGAGCTATGGCTACACCTTC. It codes for CASSRIRTESYGYTF.